The rows below give T cell receptor beta chains drawn from one sample of a study of siplizumab effects on memory and regulatory T cells. The data were produced by immunoSEQ multiplex PCR, yet TCRdb's version contains in-frame clones alone and is incomplete. The sample has about 91,000 clones; roughly 96% are singletons. Sequenced sample: naive CD4+ T cells sorted from blood. These receptor sequences come from a human donor in good health. CDR3s include the opening cysteine and the closing phenylalanine or tryptophan. The D gene is left open where the match is weak. Only part of the rows carry a size: once, few, many, or a class if the clone is expanded.

CDR3aa | CDR3nt | v_gene | abundance | d_gene | j_gene
CASCPTSVTYEQYF | TGCGCCAGCTGCCCGACTAGCGTTACCTACGAGCAGTACTTC | TRBV5-1 | . | TRBD2 | TRBJ2-7
CASSPGQGWNSPLHF | TGTGCCAGCAGCCCTGGACAGGGATGGAATTCACCCCTCCACTTT | TRBV7-2 | . | TRBD1 | TRBJ1-6
CASRTDKFLNTGELFF | TGTGCCAGTAGGACCGACAAGTTTTTAAACACCGGGGAGCTGTTTTTT | TRBV19 | . | . | TRBJ2-2
CASSLIPALNEQFF | TGTGCCAGCAGCTTAATCCCGGCTCTCAATGAGCAGTTCTTC | TRBV7-3 | . | . | TRBJ2-1
CASSLGGQANYGYTF | TGTGCCAGCAGCTTGGGGGGACAGGCCAACTATGGCTACACCTTC | TRBV5-4 | . | TRBD1 | TRBJ1-2
CASSKAQGSYGYTF | TGTGCCAGCAGCAAAGCGCAGGGTTCCTATGGCTACACCTTC | TRBV21-1 | . | . | TRBJ1-2
CASRATPEREQFF | TGTGCCAGCAGGGCTACTCCCGAGCGAGAGCAGTTCTTC | TRBV2 | . | . | TRBJ2-1
CASSEGADTQYF | TGCGCCAGCAGCGAGGGTGCGGATACGCAGTATTTT | TRBV5-1 | . | . | TRBJ2-3
CASSFNSAGEAFF | TGTGCCAGCAGCTTTAACAGTGCGGGGGAAGCTTTCTTT | TRBV7-6 | . | . | TRBJ1-1
CAWSISQETQYF | TGTGCCTGGAGTATATCCCAAGAGACCCAGTACTTC | TRBV30 | . | . | TRBJ2-5
CASSSGGARNYGYTF | TGTGCCAGCTCGTCTGGAGGGGCAAGGAACTATGGCTACACCTTC | TRBV27 | . | . | TRBJ1-2
CASSFRRQAGSYNSPLHF | TGTGCCAGCAGCTTTCGAAGACAGGCTGGATCCTATAATTCACCCCTCCACTTT | TRBV7-2 | . | . | TRBJ1-6
CASAFNVGTDTQYF | TGCGCCAGCGCATTTAACGTGGGCACAGATACGCAGTATTTT | TRBV5-1 | . | . | TRBJ2-3
CASSLVAGAAGEQYF | TGCGCCAGCAGCTTGGTAGCGGGGGCGGCCGGGGAGCAGTACTTC | TRBV5-1 | . | TRBD2 | TRBJ2-7
CAISDRAGETQYF | TGTGCCATCAGCGACAGGGCAGGGGAGACCCAGTACTTC | TRBV10-3 | once | TRBD1 | TRBJ2-5
CASSRLAQYNEQFF | TGTGCCAGCAGTAGACTAGCCCAATACAATGAGCAGTTCTTC | TRBV6-5 | . | TRBD2 | TRBJ2-1
CASSPAGSSGNTIYF | TGCGCCAGCAGCCCCGCCGGTTCTTCTGGAAACACCATATATTTT | TRBV4-3 | once | . | TRBJ1-3
CASSLVLAGGVNEQFF | TGTGCCAGCAGCCTCGTACTAGCGGGGGGTGTCAATGAGCAGTTCTTC | TRBV5-5 | . | TRBD2 | TRBJ2-1
CASSYGQGAGYGYTF | TGTGCCAGCAGTTACGGGCAGGGGGCTGGCTATGGCTACACCTTC | TRBV6-6 | . | TRBD1 | TRBJ1-2
CASSQDRDSSDTQYF | TGTGCCAGCTCACAGGACCGGGACAGTTCAGATACGCAGTATTTT | TRBV18 | once | TRBD1 | TRBJ2-3
CASSQPARGSNEKLFF | TGCGCCAGCAGCCAGCCTGCCAGGGGCTCTAATGAAAAACTGTTTTTT | TRBV4-1 | . | . | TRBJ1-4
CASSPTGSAETQYF | TGTGCCAGCAGCCCGACCGGTAGTGCGGAGACCCAGTACTTC | TRBV6-5 | . | . | TRBJ2-5
CASSVADNQPQHF | TGTGCCAGCAGCGTAGCGGACAATCAGCCCCAGCATTTT | TRBV9 | . | . | TRBJ1-5
CASSVRLAGSGGELFF | TGTGCCAGCAGCGTCCGGCTAGCGGGGTCGGGCGGGGAGCTGTTTTTT | TRBV9 | . | TRBD2 | TRBJ2-2
CASSLQVLYGNNEQFF | TGCGCCAGCAGCCTGCAGGTTCTCTACGGAAACAATGAGCAGTTCTTC | TRBV4-1 | . | . | TRBJ2-1
CASSDIAGELFF | TGTGCCAGCAGTGATATCGCCGGGGAGCTGTTTTTT | TRBV27 | . | . | TRBJ2-2
CASSPHGSGSTDTQYF | TGTGCCAGCAGCCCACACGGTAGCGGCAGCACAGATACGCAGTATTTT | TRBV7-3 | . | . | TRBJ2-3
CASRRQGLYEQYF | TGTGCCAGCAGGCGACAGGGACTCTACGAGCAGTACTTC | TRBV6-5 | . | . | TRBJ2-7
CATSTGQPQETQYF | TGTGCCACCAGCACCGGACAGCCCCAAGAGACCCAGTACTTC | TRBV15 | . | . | TRBJ2-5
CSVVGTAMNTEAFF | TGCAGCGTTGTGGGGACAGCAATGAACACTGAAGCTTTCTTT | TRBV29-1 | . | TRBD1 | TRBJ1-1
CASSLGAPNYGYTF | TGTGCCAGCAGCTTAGGGGCCCCAAACTATGGCTACACCTTC | TRBV7-9 | . | . | TRBJ1-2
CASIGGDILSGELFF | TGTGCCAGCATCGGCGGGGACATCCTTTCGGGGGAGCTGTTTTTT | TRBV2 | once | . | TRBJ2-2
CAWTRDIDEQYF | TGTGCCTGGACCAGGGATATCGACGAGCAGTACTTC | TRBV30 | . | . | TRBJ2-7
CASSFGGATNEKLFF | TGTGCCAGCAGTTTCGGCGGGGCAACTAATGAAAAACTGTTTTTT | TRBV28 | once | . | TRBJ1-4
CASSFRTSATGELFF | TGTGCCAGCAGTTTCCGAACTAGCGCCACCGGGGAGCTGTTTTTT | TRBV28 | . | TRBD2 | TRBJ2-2
CASSLINTQYF | TGCGCCAGCAGCCTAATCAATACGCAGTATTTT | TRBV5-1 | . | . | TRBJ2-3
CAISASGQETQYF | TGTGCCATCAGTGCATCGGGGCAGGAGACCCAGTACTTC | TRBV10-3 | . | . | TRBJ2-5
CASTSPSGWSTEAFF | TGTGCCAGCACCTCCCCGTCGGGTTGGAGCACTGAAGCTTTCTTT | TRBV2 | few | . | TRBJ1-1
CASSPKGAGELFF | TGTGCCAGCTCACCCAAAGGCGCCGGGGAGCTGTTTTTT | TRBV18 | . | . | TRBJ2-2
CASSPVGPSTDTQYF | TGTGCCAGCAGCCCAGTGGGACCGAGCACAGATACGCAGTATTTT | TRBV7-2 | . | . | TRBJ2-3
CASSQGDGAIYEQYF | TGCGCCAGCAGCCAAGGGGACGGAGCCATATACGAGCAGTACTTC | TRBV4-1 | . | . | TRBJ2-7
CASSLAGALHTGELFF | TGCGCCAGCAGCTTGGCAGGGGCCCTTCACACCGGGGAGCTGTTTTTT | TRBV5-1 | . | . | TRBJ2-2
CASSLGDRGSYEQYF | TGTGCCAGCAGCTTAGGGGACAGGGGCTCCTACGAGCAGTACTTC | TRBV7-7 | . | TRBD1 | TRBJ2-7
CASRPFQGTDTQYF | TGTGCCAGCCGTCCGTTTCAAGGCACAGATACGCAGTATTTT | TRBV28 | . | . | TRBJ2-3
CASRLAGGYGYTF | TGTGCCAGCAGGTTGGCTGGAGGGTATGGCTACACCTTC | TRBV2 | . | . | TRBJ1-2
CASSLIDTVNTEAFF | TGTGCCAGCAGCTTAATAGACACCGTGAACACTGAAGCTTTCTTT | TRBV5-6 | . | . | TRBJ1-1